This is a list of T cell receptor beta chains from one sample in a study of cytomegalovirus exposure and HLA in healthy donors. The table came from immunoSEQ multiplex PCR; TCRdb's copy has only in-frame clones and leaves some out. The sample lists some 110,000 clones, around 76% seen once, with 5% to 7% in the top ten. What was sequenced was PBMCs. The receptor set was obtained from a woman in her 50s in good health and CMV-seropositive. Each CDR3 is given with its conserved first and last residue. D genes are given only for firm matches. Some rows mark clone size as missing; the rest say once, few, many or name a class of expanded clone.

clone_size: -; j_call: TRBJ1-1; d_call: -; v_call: TRBV19; cdr3_aa: CASSPRQHTEAFF; cdr3_nt: TGTGCCAGTAGTCCCCGACAGCACACTGAAGCTTTCTTT
clone_size: -; j_call: TRBJ1-6; d_call: -; v_call: TRBV6-5; cdr3_aa: CASKGGNSPLHF; cdr3_nt: TGTGCCAGCAAAGGGGGTAATTCACCCCTCCACTTT
clone_size: -; j_call: TRBJ2-3; d_call: -; v_call: TRBV14; cdr3_aa: CASSQDDYTDTQYF; cdr3_nt: TGTGCCAGCAGCCAAGACGACTACACAGATACGCAGTATTTT
clone_size: -; j_call: TRBJ1-2; d_call: -; v_call: TRBV28; cdr3_aa: CASSHDQGPKEYGYTF; cdr3_nt: TGTGCCAGCAGTCACGATCAGGGGCCCAAGGAGTATGGCTACACCTTC
clone_size: -; j_call: TRBJ2-1; d_call: TRBD1; v_call: TRBV7-2; cdr3_aa: CASSLIQGANEQFF; cdr3_nt: TGTGCCAGCAGCTTAATTCAGGGGGCGAATGAGCAGTTCTTC
clone_size: once; j_call: TRBJ2-1; d_call: -; v_call: TRBV10-3; cdr3_aa: CAISTRLTGSSSSYNEQFF; cdr3_nt: TGTGCCATCAGTACCCGACTTACGGGGAGTTCAAGCTCCTACAATGAGCAGTTCTTC
clone_size: -; j_call: TRBJ1-2; d_call: -; v_call: TRBV30; cdr3_aa: CAWMESQYGYTF; cdr3_nt: TGTGCCTGGATGGAGTCCCAGTATGGCTACACCTTC
clone_size: -; j_call: TRBJ2-5; d_call: TRBD1; v_call: TRBV5-1; cdr3_aa: CASSSSPGQGQETQYF; cdr3_nt: TGCGCCAGCAGCTCGTCGCCGGGACAGGGACAAGAGACCCAGTACTTC
clone_size: -; j_call: TRBJ1-1; d_call: -; v_call: TRBV5-5; cdr3_aa: CASSVRGGKGATEAFF; cdr3_nt: TGTGCCAGCAGCGTGCGGGGTGGGAAGGGTGCCACTGAAGCTTTCTTT
clone_size: -; j_call: TRBJ2-3; d_call: -; v_call: TRBV29-1; cdr3_aa: CSARQVLSTDTQYF; cdr3_nt: TGCAGCGCCCGACAGGTCCTTAGCACAGATACGCAGTATTTT
clone_size: -; j_call: TRBJ1-5; d_call: -; v_call: TRBV5-1; cdr3_aa: CASSFEGIDGQPQHF; cdr3_nt: TGCGCCAGCAGCTTCGAGGGAATTGACGGTCAGCCCCAGCATTTT
clone_size: once; j_call: TRBJ2-1; d_call: TRBD1; v_call: TRBV9; cdr3_aa: CASSVEGAPYNEQFF; cdr3_nt: TGTGCCAGCAGCGTAGAGGGGGCCCCCTACAATGAGCAGTTCTTC
clone_size: once; j_call: TRBJ2-7; d_call: TRBD2; v_call: TRBV7-9; cdr3_aa: CASSLLAGGVEQYF; cdr3_nt: TGTGCCAGCAGCTTACTAGCGGGGGGAGTTGAGCAGTACTTC
clone_size: -; j_call: TRBJ2-5; d_call: -; v_call: TRBV5-1; cdr3_aa: CASSLAQETQYF; cdr3_nt: TGCGCCAGCAGCTTGGCGCAAGAGACCCAGTACTTC
clone_size: -; j_call: TRBJ2-7; d_call: TRBD2; v_call: TRBV4-2; cdr3_aa: CASSQAAGENYEQYF; cdr3_nt: TGTGCCAGCAGCCAAGCAGCGGGGGAGAACTACGAGCAGTACTTC
clone_size: -; j_call: TRBJ2-4; d_call: TRBD2; v_call: TRBV7-2; cdr3_aa: CASSQGLAGGQTKNIQYF; cdr3_nt: TGTGCCAGCAGCCAGGGACTAGCGGGGGGGCAAACCAAAAACATTCAGTACTTC
clone_size: few; j_call: TRBJ2-7; d_call: TRBD2; v_call: TRBV6-1; cdr3_aa: CASSDTRGGAKQYF; cdr3_nt: TGTGCCAGCAGTGATACCCGGGGAGGGGCTAAGCAGTACTTC
clone_size: -; j_call: TRBJ1-2; d_call: -; v_call: TRBV9; cdr3_aa: CASSVAGRGGAGGYTF; cdr3_nt: TGTGCCAGCAGCGTAGCAGGCCGAGGAGGAGCTGGAGGCTACACCTTC
clone_size: -; j_call: TRBJ1-2; d_call: -; v_call: TRBV4-3; cdr3_aa: CASSAGRRLPYGYTF; cdr3_nt: TGCGCCAGCAGCGCGGGGAGGCGGTTACCTTATGGCTACACCTTC
clone_size: -; j_call: TRBJ1-1; d_call: TRBD1; v_call: TRBV4-3; cdr3_aa: CASSQETGSAPNTEAFF; cdr3_nt: TGCGCCAGCAGCCAAGAGACAGGGTCGGCACCGAACACTGAAGCTTTCTTT
clone_size: -; j_call: TRBJ2-1; d_call: -; v_call: TRBV30; cdr3_aa: CAWSSLAPNEQFF; cdr3_nt: TGTGCCTGGAGTAGCTTAGCTCCCAATGAGCAGTTCTTC
clone_size: -; j_call: TRBJ2-1; d_call: -; v_call: TRBV6-5; cdr3_aa: CASSYSRSSEQFF; cdr3_nt: TGTGCCAGCAGTTACTCGCGCTCTAGCGAGCAGTTCTTC
clone_size: few; j_call: TRBJ2-7; d_call: TRBD1; v_call: TRBV30; cdr3_aa: CAWSRDRPYEQYF; cdr3_nt: TGTGCCTGGAGCCGGGACAGGCCCTACGAGCAGTACTTC
clone_size: -; j_call: TRBJ2-7; d_call: TRBD2; v_call: TRBV6-5; cdr3_aa: CASSYSMGGFAYEQYF; cdr3_nt: TGTGCCAGCAGTTACTCCATGGGGGGGTTTGCCTACGAGCAGTACTTC
clone_size: -; j_call: TRBJ2-7; d_call: -; v_call: TRBV15; cdr3_aa: CATSRDRTSYEQYF; cdr3_nt: TGTGCCACCAGCAGAGATAGGACTTCCTACGAGCAGTACTTC